A single sample is the source of the 11 T cell receptor beta chains below, sequenced in a study of cytomegalovirus exposure and HLA in healthy donors. It was with 60 Vbeta and 13 Jbeta primers that the PCR ran. Method: immunoSEQ multiplex PCR; TCRdb's copy keeps in-frame clones and lacks some. Among 100,000 to 150,000 clones listed, around 80% were seen once. Material for sequencing was PBMCs. These receptors came from a man under 40 in good health and CMV-seropositive.

This clone was seen more than once but under ten times. The gene calls are TRBV6-1 and TRBJ2-7; 9 bases align to TRBD1. V trimming: 7 bases; J trimming: 4 bases; junction bases outside the gene matches: 8. The CDR3 covers 14 residues. In germline, CDR1 is MNHNS, CDR2 SASEGT. The CDR3 spells CASTRTGEGYEQYF. The CDR3 nucleotides read TGTGCCAGCACCCGGACAGGGGAAGGATACGAGCAGTACTTC.

Only a few counts were recorded for this clone. The gene calls are TRBV4-3 and TRBJ2-4; maybe TRBD2 (6 bases). The CDR3 spans 16 residues. Germline V CDR1 and CDR2: LGHNA, YSLEER. With 4 bases removed from V and 3 bases from J, the gap between germline ends came to 16 bases. CDR3 coding DNA: TGCGCCAGCAGCCCCAAGCGGGTTAGCGGCAAAAACATTCAGTACTTC. It codes for CASSPKRVSGKNIQYF.

The gene calls are TRBV5-6 and TRBJ2-7, with 8 nucleotides matching TRBD2. V shed 6 bases and J 1 base; nucleotides not matched to a gene: 6. The CDR3 consists of 14 residues. Per germline, CDR1 SGHDT and CDR2 YYEEEE. CDR3 nucleotide sequence: TGTGCCAGCACCACCGGGGGGGCTTCCTACGAGCAGTACTTC. This translates into CASTTGGASYEQYF.

In regard to this clone: The sample holds other DNA sequences that translate to the same CDR3. The chain couples TRBV11-2 to TRBJ2-7; 7 bases line up with TRBD1. This CDR3 is built from 15 residues. CDR1 is SGHAT and CDR2 is FQNNGV in the germline V gene. J lost 5 bases, V lost 4 bases, and 11 bases had no gene match. This CDR3 reads CASSSYDRVNDEQYF. DNA for the CDR3: TGTGCCAGCAGCTCGTACGACAGGGTTAACGACGAGCAGTACTTC.

The chain combines TRBV27 with TRBJ1-1, with D perhaps matching TRBD1 (6 bases). The CDR3 is 15 amino acids. Germline V CDR1 and CDR2: MNHEY, SMNVEV (reference sequence). V lost 0 bases and J 4 bases, leaving 12 bases between the germline ends. CDR3 protein: CASSLSGQQGTEAFF. Here the CDR3 DNA reads TGTGCCAGCAGTTTATCAGGGCAACAGGGCACTGAAGCTTTCTTT.

The CDR3 nucleotides are TGTGCCAGCGGAGCCGTTGGGACAGGGGAAGGCTACACCTTC. It yields the protein CASGAVGTGEGYTF. The rearrangement links TRBV6-1 to TRBJ1-2, with 10 bases matching TRBD1. Germline trimming cut 8 bases from V and 8 bases from J; bases unmatched to any gene: 11. CDR3 length: 14 amino acids. Germline CDR1 and CDR2: MNHNS and SASEGT.

Concerning this clone itself: The junction and the germline gene differ at one end; a read error may be behind it. This sample includes further DNA sequences coding for the same CDR3. The gene calls are TRBV7-7 and TRBJ2-2; D call uncertain. Germline V gene data show CDR1 as SSHAT and CDR2 as FNYEAQ (reference sequence). CDR3 size: 14 residues. CDR3 region: CASSPRSGSGELFF. CDR3 in DNA: TGTGCTAGCAGCCCTAGGTCGGGTTCCGGGGAGCTGTTTTTT. The full variable domain, its missing parts supplied by reference TRBV7-7 and TRBJ2-2, is GAGVSQSPRYKVTKRGQDVTLRCDPISSHATLYWYQQALGQGPEFLTYFNYEAQPDKSGLPSDRFSAERPEGSISTLTIQRTEQRDSAMYRCASSPRSGSGELFFGEGSRLTVL.

The chain links TRBV19 to TRBJ2-7, with 13 bases lining up with TRBD2. From germline, CDR1 is LNHDA and CDR2 SQIVND (reference sequence). J lost 3 bases, V lost 10 bases, and 6 bases had no gene match. This CDR3 spans 14 amino acids. CDR3 residues: CAIKGLAGNYEQYF. In DNA, the CDR3 is TGTGCCATTAAGGGACTAGCGGGAAACTACGAGCAGTACTTC.

This clone has just a few counts. V and J are TRBV21-1 and TRBJ2-2; TRBD2 is taken as the D call from the table, unchecked against the DNA. TRBV21-1 is a known pseudogene. This CDR3 has 15 amino acids. This CDR3 is CASSRGAANTGELFF. CDR3 coding DNA: TGTGCCAGCAGCCGCGGGGCCGCGAACACCGGGGAGCTGTTTTTT.

This clone was seen only a few times. The V gene is TRBV2, the J gene TRBJ2-3, with a possible D match to TRBD1 (6 bases). The germline gives CDR1 SNHLY, CDR2 FYNNEI. CDR3 length: 12 residues. Deletions cut 6 bases from V and 6 bases from J, with 10 bases between. As DNA, the CDR3 is TGTGCCAGCAGGGGGCAGGGGGATACGCAGTATTTT. Its translation is CASRGQGDTQYF.

This sequence joins TRBV19 and TRBJ1-1; 9 positions agree with TRBD1. CDR3 length: 14 amino acids. Germline-derived CDR1 and CDR2 are LNHDA and SQIVND (reference sequence). The trim removed 8 bases at V and 4 bases at J, leaving 8 bases unmatched. The CDR3: CASSVTGGSTEAFF. The CDR3 DNA reads as TGTGCCAGTTCGGTGACAGGGGGGAGCACTGAAGCTTTCTTT.